Listed below are T cell receptor beta chains from one sample, sequenced in a study of blood T cell repertoires in COVID-19. Assay used: immunoSEQ multiplex PCR; TCRdb lists only in-frame clones, some missing. Of more than 70,000 clones listed, around 77% are singletons. Sequencing used peripheral blood. These receptors all stem from a human donor in a cohort sampled during active COVID-19. Both conserved end residues are part of each CDR3. The D gene is left open where the match is weak. The size of a clone is reported for some rows only, either as once, few or many, or as a class for expanded clones.

d_gene: TRBD2
j_gene: TRBJ2-3
abundance: NA
v_gene: TRBV7-2
CDR3nt: TGTGCCAGCAGCCCAGGAGGGACTAGAGGAGATACGCAGTATTTT
CDR3aa: CASSPGGTRGDTQYF

d_gene: NA
j_gene: TRBJ1-2
abundance: NA
v_gene: TRBV6-5
CDR3nt: TGTGCCAGCAGAACCGCCGGCGGCTATGGCTACACCTTC
CDR3aa: CASRTAGGYGYTF

d_gene: TRBD2
j_gene: TRBJ2-3
abundance: NA
v_gene: TRBV11-3
CDR3nt: TGTGCCAGCAGCGGGAGACTAGCGGGGGACACAGATACGCAGTATTTT
CDR3aa: CASSGRLAGDTDTQYF

d_gene: NA
j_gene: TRBJ2-6
abundance: NA
v_gene: TRBV2
CDR3nt: TGTGCCAGCAGTGTAGGGGCGGCCGGGGCCAACGTCCTGACTTTC
CDR3aa: CASSVGAAGANVLTF

d_gene: TRBD1
j_gene: TRBJ1-5
abundance: NA
v_gene: TRBV4-3
CDR3nt: TGCGCCAGCAGCCAGTACAGGGGGGTAGGTCAGCCCCAGCATTTT
CDR3aa: CASSQYRGVGQPQHF

d_gene: NA
j_gene: TRBJ1-5
abundance: few
v_gene: TRBV28
CDR3nt: TGTGCCAGCAGTTTAGGGGGCGGCAATCAGCCCCAGCATTTT
CDR3aa: CASSLGGGNQPQHF

d_gene: NA
j_gene: TRBJ2-2
abundance: NA
v_gene: TRBV9
CDR3nt: TGTGCCAGCAGCGTAGGTGCGCCCGGGGAGCTGTTTTTT
CDR3aa: CASSVGAPGELFF

d_gene: TRBD2
j_gene: TRBJ2-5
abundance: NA
v_gene: TRBV4-2
CDR3nt: TGTGCCAGCAGCCAAGAGGGGACTAGCGGGGTACAAGAGACCCAGTACTTC
CDR3aa: CASSQEGTSGVQETQYF

d_gene: TRBD1
j_gene: TRBJ1-2
abundance: NA
v_gene: TRBV10-3
CDR3nt: TGTGCCATCAGTGGCAGGGGGAACTATGGCTACACCTTC
CDR3aa: CAISGRGNYGYTF

d_gene: NA
j_gene: TRBJ1-5
abundance: NA
v_gene: TRBV4-2
CDR3nt: TGTGCCAGCAGCCGAGGAAAGACAGAAGGTAATCAGCCCCAGCATTTT
CDR3aa: CASSRGKTEGNQPQHF

d_gene: NA
j_gene: TRBJ2-3
abundance: NA
v_gene: TRBV5-1
CDR3nt: TGCGCCAGCAGCCCCGGACTCACAGAGTCCGATACGCAGTATTTT
CDR3aa: CASSPGLTESDTQYF

d_gene: TRBD1
j_gene: TRBJ2-4
abundance: NA
v_gene: TRBV7-9
CDR3nt: TGTGCCAGCAGCAGGAGACAGGGGGCCAAAAACATTCAGTACTTC
CDR3aa: CASSRRQGAKNIQYF

d_gene: TRBD2
j_gene: TRBJ2-7
abundance: few
v_gene: TRBV11-2
CDR3nt: TGTGCCAGCAGCCCCCCGGGAGGGGCGCACGAGCAGTACTTC
CDR3aa: CASSPPGGAHEQYF

d_gene: TRBD1
j_gene: TRBJ1-3
abundance: many
v_gene: TRBV10-1
CDR3nt: TGCGCCAGAAATCTAGACAGGGCTGGAAACACCATATATTTT
CDR3aa: CARNLDRAGNTIYF

d_gene: TRBD1
j_gene: TRBJ2-5
abundance: NA
v_gene: TRBV5-4
CDR3nt: TGTGCCAGCAGCTTGACTTCAGGGGGCGAGGAGACCCAGTACTTC
CDR3aa: CASSLTSGGEETQYF

d_gene: NA
j_gene: TRBJ2-2
abundance: NA
v_gene: TRBV9
CDR3nt: TGTGCCAGCAGCGTATTAGCCGGGAGTCCCGGGGAGCTGTTTTTT
CDR3aa: CASSVLAGSPGELFF

d_gene: NA
j_gene: TRBJ1-1
abundance: NA
v_gene: TRBV2
CDR3nt: TGTGCCAGCAGTGAAGCGCTTCAAGGGGCCACTGAAGCTTTCTTT
CDR3aa: CASSEALQGATEAFF

d_gene: NA
j_gene: TRBJ2-1
abundance: NA
v_gene: TRBV7-9
CDR3nt: TGTGCCAGCAGCCCATGGACGGGAACCGGGAGCTCCTACAATGAGCAGTTCTTC
CDR3aa: CASSPWTGTGSSYNEQFF

d_gene: TRBD1
j_gene: TRBJ2-2
abundance: NA
v_gene: TRBV28
CDR3nt: TGTGCCAGCAGTCTAATGGGACAGGGCACCGGGGAGCTGTTTTTT
CDR3aa: CASSLMGQGTGELFF

d_gene: NA
j_gene: TRBJ2-4
abundance: NA
v_gene: TRBV5-1
CDR3nt: TGCGCCAGCAGCTCGGGGTCAGCCAAAAACATTCAGTACTTC
CDR3aa: CASSSGSAKNIQYF

d_gene: NA
j_gene: TRBJ2-7
abundance: once
v_gene: TRBV28
CDR3nt: TGTGCCAGCTGCCGAAGGACACCTTCCTACGAGCAGTACTTC
CDR3aa: CASCRRTPSYEQYF

d_gene: TRBD2
j_gene: TRBJ2-1
abundance: NA
v_gene: TRBV6-6
CDR3nt: TGTGCCAGCAGTGGTAGCGGGGGGCCGTACAATGAGCAGTTCTTC
CDR3aa: CASSGSGGPYNEQFF

d_gene: TRBD1
j_gene: TRBJ1-2
abundance: NA
v_gene: TRBV3-1/TRBV3-2
CDR3nt: TGTGCCAGCAGCCCTTACGGGACAGACGATGGCTACACCTTC
CDR3aa: CASSPYGTDDGYTF

d_gene: NA
j_gene: TRBJ1-4
abundance: NA
v_gene: TRBV10-3
CDR3nt: TGTGCCATCAGGGACAGTGGGGGCAGTCGGGAAAAACTGTTTTTT
CDR3aa: CAIRDSGGSREKLFF

d_gene: NA
j_gene: TRBJ1-2
abundance: NA
v_gene: TRBV2
CDR3nt: TGTGCCAGCAGTGTGACAGTTAACTATGGCTACACCTTC
CDR3aa: CASSVTVNYGYTF

d_gene: NA
j_gene: TRBJ1-2
abundance: once
v_gene: TRBV18
CDR3nt: TGTGCCAGCTCACCCAACCCGCAGGGTTATGGCTACACCTTC
CDR3aa: CASSPNPQGYGYTF

d_gene: NA
j_gene: TRBJ1-5
abundance: NA
v_gene: TRBV2
CDR3nt: TGTGCCAGCAGTACTTATAGCGGGGGAAGCAATCAGCCCCAGCATTTT
CDR3aa: CASSTYSGGSNQPQHF

d_gene: TRBD2
j_gene: TRBJ2-7
abundance: NA
v_gene: TRBV11-2
CDR3nt: TGTGCCAGCAGCCCTGATGGGGGGGGGTCCTACGAGCAGTACTTC
CDR3aa: CASSPDGGGSYEQYF

d_gene: NA
j_gene: TRBJ1-3
abundance: once
v_gene: TRBV19
CDR3nt: TGTGCCAGTAGTCGGCAGGCTCGACGGGGAAACACCATATATTTT
CDR3aa: CASSRQARRGNTIYF

d_gene: TRBD1
j_gene: TRBJ1-2
abundance: few
v_gene: TRBV7-9
CDR3nt: TGTGCCAGCAGCTTCGACAGGGGAGAAGGGGGCTACACCTTC
CDR3aa: CASSFDRGEGGYTF

d_gene: NA
j_gene: TRBJ1-3
abundance: NA
v_gene: TRBV15
CDR3nt: TGTGCCACCAGCAGAGAGCCTGGACACTCCAGCACTGGAAACACCATATATTTT
CDR3aa: CATSREPGHSSTGNTIYF

d_gene: NA
j_gene: TRBJ2-1
abundance: NA
v_gene: TRBV7-2
CDR3nt: TGTGCCAGCAGCTCTGACAGGAGCTCCTACAATGAGCAGTTCTTC
CDR3aa: CASSSDRSSYNEQFF

d_gene: TRBD2
j_gene: TRBJ2-1
abundance: NA
v_gene: TRBV5-1
CDR3nt: TGCGCCAGCAGCGCGGGGGGGGGACTAGAGTTTGAGCAGTTCTTC
CDR3aa: CASSAGGGLEFEQFF

d_gene: TRBD1
j_gene: TRBJ2-7
abundance: few
v_gene: TRBV5-1
CDR3nt: TGCGCCAGCAGCTTGGTGGGGACAGGCGAAGGCGAGCAGTACTTC
CDR3aa: CASSLVGTGEGEQYF

d_gene: NA
j_gene: TRBJ1-2
abundance: NA
v_gene: TRBV9
CDR3nt: TGTGCCAGCAGCGGACCCGGGTCGAACTATGGCTACACCTTC
CDR3aa: CASSGPGSNYGYTF

d_gene: TRBD1
j_gene: TRBJ2-7
abundance: once
v_gene: TRBV6-2/TRBV6-3
CDR3nt: TGTGCCAGCAGCCGACAGGGTGGCGGCTACGAGCAGTACTTC
CDR3aa: CASSRQGGGYEQYF

d_gene: TRBD1
j_gene: TRBJ1-2
abundance: NA
v_gene: TRBV7-2
CDR3nt: TGTGCCAGCAGCCGGGACAGGGTATTTGGCTACACCTTC
CDR3aa: CASSRDRVFGYTF

d_gene: TRBD1
j_gene: TRBJ1-1
abundance: few
v_gene: TRBV5-4
CDR3nt: TGTGCCAGCAGCCGGGACAGGCAGTTTGAAGCTTTCTTT
CDR3aa: CASSRDRQFEAFF

d_gene: NA
j_gene: TRBJ2-7
abundance: NA
v_gene: TRBV10-1
CDR3nt: TGCGCCAGCAGTGAGTCCTCAGGAGGGTACGAGCAGTACTTC
CDR3aa: CASSESSGGYEQYF

d_gene: NA
j_gene: TRBJ2-7
abundance: NA
v_gene: TRBV18
CDR3nt: TGTGCCAGCTCACCAAGGCGGGGCAACCCCTACGAGCAGTACTTC
CDR3aa: CASSPRRGNPYEQYF

d_gene: TRBD2
j_gene: TRBJ2-1
abundance: NA
v_gene: TRBV11-2
CDR3nt: TGTGCCACCCTCGATGGGCGGGGGGGCTCTCGGGGTGAGCAGTTCTTC
CDR3aa: CATLDGRGGSRGEQFF

d_gene: TRBD1
j_gene: TRBJ2-4
abundance: NA
v_gene: TRBV6-6
CDR3nt: TGTGCCAGCAGTTACCCCCAGGGGGTCAAAAACATTCAGTACTTC
CDR3aa: CASSYPQGVKNIQYF

d_gene: NA
j_gene: TRBJ2-5
abundance: NA
v_gene: TRBV2
CDR3nt: TGTGCCAGCAGCCTTCAACCCGGTAGCGGACAAGAGACCCAGTACTTC
CDR3aa: CASSLQPGSGQETQYF

d_gene: TRBD1
j_gene: TRBJ1-5
abundance: once
v_gene: TRBV30
CDR3nt: TGTGCCTGGAGTTCCGGGGGGACAGGGTCTCAGCCCCAGCATTTT
CDR3aa: CAWSSGGTGSQPQHF

d_gene: NA
j_gene: TRBJ2-3
abundance: NA
v_gene: TRBV9
CDR3nt: TGTGCCAGCAGCGCGGAGGACTACGGCACAGATACGCAGTATTTT
CDR3aa: CASSAEDYGTDTQYF

d_gene: NA
j_gene: TRBJ2-2
abundance: NA
v_gene: TRBV19
CDR3nt: TGTGCCAGTAGTCTCCCCCAGGGCCCGAACACCGGGGAGCTGTTTTTT
CDR3aa: CASSLPQGPNTGELFF

d_gene: TRBD2
j_gene: TRBJ2-1
abundance: NA
v_gene: TRBV9
CDR3nt: TGTGCCAGCAGCGCCGGGGCCAGCGGGGGGCTTAATGAGCAGTTCTTC
CDR3aa: CASSAGASGGLNEQFF

d_gene: NA
j_gene: TRBJ2-5
abundance: NA
v_gene: TRBV7-9
CDR3nt: TGTGCCAGCAGCCGTAGGGAGGGCCCAGGGGCTTACCAAGAGACCCAGTACTTC
CDR3aa: CASSRREGPGAYQETQYF

d_gene: TRBD1
j_gene: TRBJ1-3
abundance: NA
v_gene: TRBV10-3
CDR3nt: TGTGCCATCAGTGAGCCAGGGACAGGCTCTGGAAACACCATATATTTT
CDR3aa: CAISEPGTGSGNTIYF

d_gene: TRBD1
j_gene: TRBJ2-5
abundance: NA
v_gene: TRBV5-1
CDR3nt: TGCGCCAGCAGCCCCCAGAACAGGGGAGAGACCCAGTACTTC
CDR3aa: CASSPQNRGETQYF

d_gene: TRBD1
j_gene: TRBJ1-1
abundance: NA
v_gene: TRBV7-8
CDR3nt: TGTGCCAGCAGCTTAGGCCCACAGGGGTGGAACACTGAAGCTTTCTTT
CDR3aa: CASSLGPQGWNTEAFF

d_gene: TRBD1
j_gene: TRBJ2-7
abundance: NA
v_gene: TRBV28
CDR3nt: TGTGCCAGCACCCCAGGGGGCGCGGGCAGCCACGAGCAGTACTTC
CDR3aa: CASTPGGAGSHEQYF

d_gene: TRBD2
j_gene: TRBJ2-7
abundance: NA
v_gene: TRBV11-3
CDR3nt: TGTGCCAGCAGCTTAGACTCGGGGGGACCCTACGAGCAGTACTTC
CDR3aa: CASSLDSGGPYEQYF